This note documents a single TCR beta chain sequence. The assay was immunoSEQ multiplex PCR, and TCRdb's table has in-frame clones only and misses some. Of about 96,000 clones listed, around 89% are singletons. This specimen comes from a study of T cell responses to AZD1222 COVID-19 vaccine. The CDR3 is 16 amino acids. Germline CDR1 is LGHNA and CDR2 is YSLEER. Trimming pared 0 bases from V and 6 bases from J, leaving 16 bases between. Sequenced here: peripheral blood, sampled on day 0 of AZD1222 vaccination. The receptor's source is an adult in good health. The J gene is TRBJ2-3, the V gene TRBV4-3; D possibly corresponds to TRBD1 (7 bases). CDR3 in amino acids: CASSQDRNRGGDTQYF. CDR3 DNA: TGCGCCAGCAGCCAAGATCGAAACAGGGGAGGCGATACGCAGTATTTT.